This T cell receptor beta chain was sequenced in a study of beta chain features in type 1 diabetes (dated by TCRdb to 2016 to 2019). Regarding the study in general: Patients and healthy donors did not differ in mean age, gender distribution, total cell number or subset yield. Across all samples, 107,917,701 sorted cells were examined, and cell number per subset correlated strongly with RNA yield. The study compared TCRB repertoires of sorted circulating CD4+ T cell subsets between recently diagnosed type 1 diabetes patients and matched healthy donors. Naive and central memory subsets were obtained from all 30 or so donors, but regulatory and stem cell-like memory subsets were isolated from only 8 patients and 8 healthy donors. The paper's findings and limits, for the study overall: Because the HLA sub-analyses included only small numbers of individuals, any influence of HLA type on TCRB rearrangement was left unresolved. Naive, central memory and regulatory TCRB repertoires appeared to be more similar among patients than among healthy donors. At VDJ recombination sites, patients with type 1 diabetes made fewer insertions and deleted more nucleotides, a pattern implying thymic rearrangement abnormalities. Because cDNA was sequenced instead of genomic DNA, highly expressing activated cells could be over-represented, though the groups showed no difference in activation or CD3 levels. A moderate but significant shortening of TCRB CDR3 length was observed in type 1 diabetes patients in all four CD4+ subsets. PCR may preferentially amplify shorter templates, but because patient and control samples were amplified and corrected together, any resulting skew would affect both groups equally.

A single peripheral blood draw of around 0.11 L on average was collected from each donor into heparinised tubes. Naive, central memory, regulatory and stem cell-like memory CD4+ T cells were sorted on a BD FACSAria II using a panel including CD45RO, CCR7, CD25, CD127, CD95 and CD27. Purity was above 95% for every sorted population. PBMCs were isolated right away by Lymphoprep density gradient centrifugation and were stained directly, without culture. To minimize batch effects, samples were stained and sorted in pairs, one healthy donor with one patient per experiment. This clone was picked up a small number of times. Its antigen target is currently unknown. The input lacks base qualities; no much larger clone sits a single base away. The identical CDR3 is also encoded by other nucleotide sequences in the sample. The entire amount of isolated RNA was reverse transcribed using the High Capacity cDNA Reverse Transcription Kit, so the sequenced TCRB transcripts were expressed ones. Deep immunoSEQ sequencing was performed on naive, central memory and regulatory T cell samples, with an average of roughly 3.5 million total reads per sample. After sorted cells were lysed in RLT buffer, RNA was extracted with DNase-treated RNeasy Micro or Mini kits, with the choice depending on cell number. Each cell subset was processed on its own to prevent cross-contamination, while patient and healthy donor samples were processed together. The immunoSEQ multiplex PCR was used to amplify TCRB sequences from cDNA, yielding 87-bp fragments that span the CDR3 region. Sequencing of the amplicons was done on the Illumina HiSeq platform. The study's processing was this. PCR bias was corrected computationally using synthetic template baselines, and reads within Hamming distance 2 were collapsed, with unmergeable singletons discarded. Reads were aligned to IMGT to assign V, D and J genes, CDR3 length, and insertions or deletions at six rearrangement sites. Clonotype counts were normalized to sorted cell number within each subset before computing true diversity and Gini coefficients with the tcR R package. The overlap coefficient, calculated on TCRB nucleotide sequences, was used to measure repertoire sharing. Out-of-frame TCRB sequences from naive cells were analyzed as a proxy for the pre-selection repertoire. Drawn from immuneACCESS, this table holds only the in-frame rearrangements with V and J called that TCRdb kept. Clones are partly lost; checked studies trace under half to an unresolved V gene and leave the rest unexplained. The V and J calls and clone size come from that table; D and trimming were worked out from the DNA. Across this sample there are about 650,000 clones, with under 15% seen only once. Of the sample, more than 0.1% is held by the ten largest clones.

Sequencing was carried out using naive CD4+ T cells from blood. This specimen's cell subset or site label, per the study, means: true naive CD4+ T cells. The clonotype originates from a man aged 25-45 years with type 1 diabetes.

The CDR3 protein: CASSLAGREQYF. The base sequence is TGTGCCAGCAGCTTAGCGGGTAGGGAGCAGTACTTC. The rearrangement combines TRBV7-2 with TRBJ2-7, with no reliable assignment of the D segment. Taken from cysteine to phenylalanine, the CDR3 has 12 residues. Only the CDR3 region is kept as DNA, spanning 36 bases read in frame from base 1. The germline V gene encodes CDR1 SGHTA and CDR2 FQGNSA. V sheds 0 bases and J sheds 7 bases, leaving 7 bases between their ends.